The rows below give T cell receptor beta chains drawn from one sample of a study of regulatory T cells in long-lasting Graves disease. TCRdb reprocessed the multiplex PCR reads with MiXCR, giving one entry per CDR3 protein. The data hold some 500,000 distinct CDR3 sequences, with roughly 14% observed a single time. Separately, the same data were catalogued under a study of T cells in Graves' hyperthyroidism and ophthalmopathy.

The source was peripheral blood mononuclear cells (PBMCs), collected at new diagnosis, from a patient treated with antithyroid drugs. Source of these receptors: a man aged 25-40 years with Graves disease. Both conserved end residues are part of each CDR3. A D gene is named only where the DNA matches it firmly. Where a row states a size, it is once, few, many or the class of an expanded clone; other rows omit it.

13,TRBJ1-1,TRBD1,TRBV19,.,TGTGCCAGCGCTCCAAGGGGGCGCACTGAAGCTTTCTTT,CASAPRGRTEAFF
18,TRBJ2-1,TRBD1,TRBV7-6,few,TGTGCCAGCAGCTTCCGGGACAGGCTTTCTCACTCCTACAATGAGCAGTTCTTC,CASSFRDRLSHSYNEQFF
14,TRBJ2-7,.,TRBV7-9,.,TGTGCCAGCAGCTTCCCGGGACAAACCTACGAGCAGTACTTC,CASSFPGQTYEQYF
17,TRBJ2-5,TRBD2,TRBV11-2,few,TGTGCCAGCAGCTTGGGAGCGGGGCTAGCGGGAACGGAGACCCAGTACTTC,CASSLGAGLAGTETQYF
15,TRBJ2-1,.,TRBV11-2,many,TGTGCCAGCAGCTTAGATCTGGCGGGCAACAATGAGCAGTTCTTC,CASSLDLAGNNEQFF
15,TRBJ2-1,TRBD2,TRBV7-9,many,TGTGCCAGCAGCCCCCAAGCGGGAGGTAACAATGAGCAGTTCTTC,CASSPQAGGNNEQFF
14,TRBJ2-3,.,TRBV2,.,TGTGCCAGCAGTCAGAGCGAGAACACAGATACGCAGTATTTT,CASSQSENTDTQYF
18,TRBJ2-3,.,TRBV24-1,.,TGTGCCACCAGTGATTTGGGCGGGCTCAAACCCAGCACAGATACGCAGTATTTT,CATSDLGGLKPSTDTQYF
15,TRBJ2-3,TRBD2,TRBV2,many,TGTGCCAGCAGGGGGACTAGCGGGAGTGTAGATACGCAGTATTTT,CASRGTSGSVDTQYF
16,TRBJ2-4,TRBD2,TRBV5-1,few,TGTGCCAGCAGCTTGCGGCTAGCGGGAGTAAGGGACATTCAGTACTTC,CASSLRLAGVRDIQYF
11,TRBJ2-7,.,TRBV6-1,many,TGTGCCAGCAGTAGCCAGGGCGAGCAGTACTTC,CASSSQGEQYF
15,TRBJ2-3,TRBD2,TRBV14,few,TGTGCCAGCAGTTCGAGGCGGGAGCTAGCAGATACGCAGTATTTT,CASSSRRELADTQYF
15,TRBJ2-5,TRBD2,TRBV28,many,TGTGCCAGCAGTTCTAAGGGACTAGCGGGAGAGACCCAGTACTTC,CASSSKGLAGETQYF
15,TRBJ1-1,TRBD1,TRBV6-1,many,TGTGCCAGCAGTGGTGACAGGGCCCTGAACACTGAAGCTTTCTTT,CASSGDRALNTEAFF
14,TRBJ1-5,.,TRBV10-3,.,TGTGCCACCGGGGAGCCCGGAAGCAATCAGCCCCAGCATTTT,CATGEPGSNQPQHF
14,TRBJ2-3,.,TRBV20-1,many,TGCAGTGCTAGAGTCAGCAATCGTGGAGATACGCAGTATTTT,CSARVSNRGDTQYF
15,TRBJ1-5,.,TRBV19,.,TGTGCCAGTAGTATATCCGGCAGGGGCAATCAGCCCCAGCATTTT,CASSISGRGNQPQHF
15,TRBJ2-1,.,TRBV27,many,TGTGCCAGTTCTGACCCAGGGCAATCCCGCAATGAGCAGTTCTTC,CASSDPGQSRNEQFF
14,TRBJ1-5,.,TRBV28,many,TGTGCCAGCACCTCAGGGATTAGCAATCAGCCCCAGCATTTT,CASTSGISNQPQHF
13,TRBJ2-2,.,TRBV30,few,TGTGCCTGGAGTCGATCAGGGACCGGGGAGCTGCTTTTT,CAWSRSGTGELLF
13,TRBJ2-7,.,TRBV19,few,TGTGCCAGTAGTGACGGCACAGCGCCTGAGCAGTACTTC,CASSDGTAPEQYF
13,TRBJ2-2,TRBD1,TRBV5-1,many,TGCGCCAGCACCTCTGGACAGGCCGGGGAGCTGTTTTTT,CASTSGQAGELFF
16,TRBJ2-1,TRBD2,TRBV4-2,.,TGTGCCAGCAGCCACCCCACGACTAGCGGGAGGGGTGAGCAGTTCTTC,CASSHPTTSGRGEQFF
16,TRBJ2-7,TRBD1,TRBV20-1,.,TGCAGTGCTAGAGATCAACGTGGGACAGGGAGCTACGAGCAGTACTTC,CSARDQRGTGSYEQYF
14,TRBJ2-5,.,TRBV7-2,many,TGTGCCAGCAGCTTAAATACTTTGGGGGAGACCCAGTACTTC,CASSLNTLGETQYF
13,TRBJ1-2,TRBD1,TRBV2,many,TGTGCCAGCAGGGGGACAGGAGGCTATGGCTACACCTTC,CASRGTGGYGYTF
13,TRBJ1-5,.,TRBV20-1,many,TGCAGTGCTAGAGACGGGGGGGCGCAGCCCCAGCATTTT,CSARDGGAQPQHF
13,TRBJ2-3,.,TRBV29-1,.,TGCAGCGGGACACGGGGGAATACAGATACGCAGTATTTT,CSGTRGNTDTQYF
18,TRBJ2-4,TRBD1,TRBV7-9,many,TGTGCCAGCAGCACCATGGGGCCACGACAGGGACCCAAAAACATTCAGTACTTC,CASSTMGPRQGPKNIQYF
15,TRBJ1-5,.,TRBV11-2,many,TGTGCCAGCAGCTTAGATGGGCGTGGTCGGCAGCCCCAGCATTTT,CASSLDGRGRQPQHF
14,TRBJ1-4,TRBD1,TRBV29-1,.,TGCAGCGTTGATAGGGGACAGGGGAAAGAAAAACTGTTTTTT,CSVDRGQGKEKLFF
16,TRBJ1-1,.,TRBV27,many,TGTGCCAGCAGTTCCACCCCGCAGGGGATGAACACTGAAGCTTTCTTT,CASSSTPQGMNTEAFF